This entry describes one TCR beta chain. This clonotype has a handful of counts. No antigen is known for it. It has no much larger one-base neighbor in the sample; base qualities were not kept. The sample belongs to a study of identical twins listed by TCRdb under 2016. Study-level background: The study deep-sequenced TCR alpha and beta repertoires from monozygotic twins, unrelated adults of various ages and cord blood to test whether fetal clonotypes persist. Replicate twin experiments were performed at different times using different library preparation protocols to rule out contamination. The full study reports these points: Because the same donors could not be followed over many years, the conclusions relied on cross-sectional statistical analysis. In monozygotic twins, recombination models systematically underestimated out-of-frame TCR alpha sharing, but the models matched the sharing seen between unrelated individuals. A weaker excess of twin sharing was found in beta out-of-frame sequences because the signal-to-noise ratio was lowered by fewer shared sequences. Fewer insertions were carried by abundant cord blood beta clonotypes; a weaker similar trend was observed in young adult naive repertoires, while no such trend was observed in memory repertoires. Zero-insertion analyses could be partly confounded by invariant T cells such as MAIT and iNKT, although diverse VJ usage argued against such confounding for most clonotypes. Compared with coincidental sharing between unrelated individuals, an excess of low generation-probability sequences was observed among out-of-frame TCR alpha sequences shared between twins.

All donors were healthy Caucasians. The twin cohort consisted of three pairs of female monozygotic twins, all aged roughly 18 to 30 years. CD4+ and CD8+ T cell populations were isolated with positive isolation kits from Invitrogen. Including the terminal cysteine and phenylalanine, the CDR3 comprises 13 residues. The entry retains the CDR3 DNA only, 39 bases that are in frame from base 1. The junction shows trimming of 0 bases on V and 6 bases on J, plus 5 bases between the germline ends. The germline V gene encodes CDR1 MNHEY and CDR2 SVGAGI. The library was prepared using 5' RACE. Reads for this sample came from an Illumina HiSeq 2000. A universal primer binding site was added through template switching, and the final cDNA carried a unique molecular identifier so that TCR cDNA molecules could be counted accurately. Specific primers in the conserved constant-segment region were used to synthesize first-strand cDNA for TCR alpha and beta chains. To control for contamination, each cDNA library was double barcoded with a SMART-Mk sample barcode plus Illumina barcodes. Two successive PCR steps introduced TruSeq adapter sequences along with Illumina sample barcodes. TCR alpha and beta cDNA libraries were sequenced on the Illumina HiSeq platform with custom primers. Under the source paper's analysis protocol: MiGEC was used to process raw reads and extract unique molecular identifiers, and MiXCR was used to find CDR3 positions. Recombination models were inferred per individual with the repgenHMM and IGoR tools using an EM algorithm. Shared clonotype analysis was performed with the tcR package in R, normalizing sharing by the product of cloneset sizes. To study raw recombination without the effects of thymic and clonal selection, out-of-frame nonproductive sequences were analyzed. The public reads were reprocessed in TCRdb via fastp at Q25 and MiXCR, keeping in-frame beta chains. Rows with one shared CDR3 protein collapse into an entry with the most common genes and DNA. The V and J calls and clone size come from TCRdb's table, not from the authors' own analysis. The sample includes 400,000 to 550,000 distinct CDR3 sequences, with 20% to 25% observed a single time. The ten largest clones represent about 2.9% of the sample.

These records were also assigned to another study, of T cells expressing NK-cell markers. The second study's paper adds: Three sorted T-cell subsets (CD3+CD56+NKG2C+, CD3+CD56+NKG2C- and CD3+CD56-NKG2C+) from fewer than 10 donors had their TCR beta-chain repertoires profiled. Among the eight sequenced donors, only one was HCMV-seronegative, while the other seven were HCMV-seropositive. To restrict sorting to alphabetaTCR-expressing T cells, an anti-gammadeltaTCR antibody was added in several experiments. For six donors, the dominant CD3+CD56+NKG2C+ clonotypes were among the top 10 CD8+ clonotypes and accounted for about 1.0-7.0% of CD8+ T cells. Those dominant clonotypes were again the most abundant among CD3+CD56-NKG2C+ cells in a handful of donors, at roughly 28.3-65%. It remained unclear whether the expanded NKG2C-expressing T cell clones were specific for HCMV antigens. All eight donors whose samples were sequenced were randomly selected healthy volunteers, three of them men and five women. A commercial ELISA kit detecting HCMV-specific IgG in serum was used to determine HCMV serostatus. MIGEC handled demultiplexing of the reads and grouping by UMI, while MiTCR was used to assemble and quantify clonotypes. To exclude erroneous sequences, only TCR cDNA sequences supported by at least two reads were retained. Downstream repertoire analysis used the tcR package, and clonotypes were matched across fractions by CDR3 nucleotide sequence plus V segment. VDJmatch was used to annotate antigen specificity against VDJdb, with one amino acid substitution in CDR3 permitted.

This sequence was found in a woman under 30 in good health. This chain is built from TRBV6-5 and TRBJ2-2; the D match is possibly TRBD1 or TRBD2, with 5 bases aligned in each. Sequencing was done on a sample of CD4+ T cells sorted from blood. The sequenced DNA is TGTGCCAGCAGTTACTCGGGACCCGGGGAGCTGTTTTTT. Its product reads: CASSYSGPGELFF.